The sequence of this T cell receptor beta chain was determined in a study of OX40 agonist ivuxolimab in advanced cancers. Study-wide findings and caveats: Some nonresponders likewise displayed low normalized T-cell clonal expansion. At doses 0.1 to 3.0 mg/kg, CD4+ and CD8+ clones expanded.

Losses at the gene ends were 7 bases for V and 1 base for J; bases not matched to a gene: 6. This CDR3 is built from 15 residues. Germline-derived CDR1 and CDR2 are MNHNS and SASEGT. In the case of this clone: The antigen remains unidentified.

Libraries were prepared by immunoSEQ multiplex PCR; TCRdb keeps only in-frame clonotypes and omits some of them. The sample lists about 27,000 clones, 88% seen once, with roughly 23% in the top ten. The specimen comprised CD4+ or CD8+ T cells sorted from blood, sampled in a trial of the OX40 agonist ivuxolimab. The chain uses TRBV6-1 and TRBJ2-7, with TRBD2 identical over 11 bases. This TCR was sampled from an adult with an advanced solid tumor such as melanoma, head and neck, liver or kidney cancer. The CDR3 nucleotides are TGTGCCAGCAAAGAACTAGCGGGAGAGTCCTACGAGCAGTACTTC. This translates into CASKELAGESYEQYF.